This TCR beta chain appears in the sequencing data of a study of identifying expanded T cells in peripheral blood. The study, taken as a whole, reports: Clone count variance between roughly 2-week samples rose with total template count. Differentially abundant clones: about 1.2 between replicates, 15 to 17 at approximately two weeks, 19 at four.

A remark on this clone: Its antigen is currently unknown. This sample includes further DNA sequences coding for the same CDR3.

Repertoires were generated with immunoSEQ multiplex PCR, while TCRdb's copy carries only in-frame clones and drops some. The sample carries about 100,000 clones, around 88% recorded once. Germline CDR1 LGHNA, CDR2 YSLEER. The CDR3 is made up of 13 amino acids. V lost 0 bases and J lost 2, with 2 bases in between. Healthy donors had no documented immune events, such as infections, while sampled. This rearrangement joins TRBV4-3 to TRBJ1-3; no definite D call. The clonotype comes from a person between 18 and 75 years old in good health. The material sequenced was blood. Written as DNA, the CDR3 is TGCGCCAGCAGCCAAGAGACTGGAAACACCATATATTTT. This encodes CASSQETGNTIYF.